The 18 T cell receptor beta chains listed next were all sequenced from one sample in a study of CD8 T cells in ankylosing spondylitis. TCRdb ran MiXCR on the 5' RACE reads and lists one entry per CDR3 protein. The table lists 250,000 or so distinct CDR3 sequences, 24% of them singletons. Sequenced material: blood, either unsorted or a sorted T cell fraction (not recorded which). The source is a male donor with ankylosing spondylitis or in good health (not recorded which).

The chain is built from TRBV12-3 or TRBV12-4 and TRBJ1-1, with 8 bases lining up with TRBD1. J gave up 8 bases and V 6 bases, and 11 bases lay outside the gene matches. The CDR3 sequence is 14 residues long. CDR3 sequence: CASSSDRGGREAFF. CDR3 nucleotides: TGTGCCAGCAGCTCAGACAGGGGAGGCAGGGAAGCTTTCTTT.

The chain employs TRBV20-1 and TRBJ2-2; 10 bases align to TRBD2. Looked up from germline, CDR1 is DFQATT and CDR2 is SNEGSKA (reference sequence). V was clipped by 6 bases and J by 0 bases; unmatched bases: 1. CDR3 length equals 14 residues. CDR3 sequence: CSAGLAANTGELFF. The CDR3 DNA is TGCAGTGCCGGACTAGCGGCGAACACCGGGGAGCTGTTTTTT.

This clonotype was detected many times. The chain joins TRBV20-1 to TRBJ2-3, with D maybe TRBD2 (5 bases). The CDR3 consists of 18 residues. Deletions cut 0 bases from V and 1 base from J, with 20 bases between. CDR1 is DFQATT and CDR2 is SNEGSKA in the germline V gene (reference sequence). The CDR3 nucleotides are TGCAGTGCTAGAGATCCCGGGGTCTCCCGCCGGGGCACAGATACGCAGTATTTT. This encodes CSARDPGVSRRGTDTQYF.

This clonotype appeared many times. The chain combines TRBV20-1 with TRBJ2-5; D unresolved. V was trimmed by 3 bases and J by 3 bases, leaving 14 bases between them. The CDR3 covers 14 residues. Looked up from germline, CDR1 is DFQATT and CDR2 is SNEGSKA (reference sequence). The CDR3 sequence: CSASKGWREETQYF. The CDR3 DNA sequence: TGCAGTGCTAGTAAGGGTTGGCGTGAAGAGACCCAGTACTTC.

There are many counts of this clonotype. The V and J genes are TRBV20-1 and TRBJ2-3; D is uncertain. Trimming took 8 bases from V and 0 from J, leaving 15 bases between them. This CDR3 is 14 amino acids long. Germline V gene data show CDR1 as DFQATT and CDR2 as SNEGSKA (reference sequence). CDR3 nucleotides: TGCAGTCTTAGCCTACATACTAGCACAGATACGCAGTATTTT. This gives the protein CSLSLHTSTDTQYF.

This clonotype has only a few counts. CDR3 sequence (DNA): TGCAGCGAAGAGGGCGGGGAGCTGTTTTTT. Its protein product is CSEEGGELFF. The chain couples TRBV29-1 to TRBJ2-2, with D possibly matching TRBD2 (5 bases). Germline CDR1 reads SQVTM; CDR2 reads ANQGSEA. CDR3 length: 10 residues. The germline V and J ends were trimmed by 7 bases and 7 bases, with 7 bases remaining between them.

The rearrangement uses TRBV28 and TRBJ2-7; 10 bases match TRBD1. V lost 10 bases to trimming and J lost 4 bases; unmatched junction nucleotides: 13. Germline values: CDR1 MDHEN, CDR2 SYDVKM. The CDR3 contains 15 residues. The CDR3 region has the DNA TGTGCCATCCGGAGCGGGACAGGGGTTGTTTACGAGCAGTACTTC. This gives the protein CAIRSGTGVVYEQYF.

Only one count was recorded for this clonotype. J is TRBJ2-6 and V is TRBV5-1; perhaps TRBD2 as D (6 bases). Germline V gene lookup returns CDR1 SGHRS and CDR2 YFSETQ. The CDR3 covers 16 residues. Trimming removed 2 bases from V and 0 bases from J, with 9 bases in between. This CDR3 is CASSFGTSSGANVLTF. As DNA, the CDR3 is TGCGCCAGCAGCTTCGGGACTTCCTCTGGGGCCAACGTCCTGACTTTC.

DNA for the CDR3: TGTGCCAGCAGTGAACTGTGGGGACAAAGGAACGAGCAGTACTTC. Its protein product is CASSELWGQRNEQYF. The chain employs TRBV6-1 and TRBJ2-7, with a weak D call TRBD1 (6 bases). This CDR3 comprises 15 residues. Trimming took 2 bases from V and 5 from J, leaving 16 bases between them. Germline lookup yields CDR1 MNHNS and CDR2 SASEGT.

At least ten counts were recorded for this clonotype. CDR3 in DNA: TGCAGTGCTAGAGACTATGGCTACACCTTC. This translates into CSARDYGYTF. The genes are TRBV20-1 and TRBJ1-2; D not certain. V was shortened by 0 bases and J by 4 bases, with 0 bases between the two germline ends. The V gene's germline CDR1 is DFQATT and CDR2 SNEGSKA (reference sequence). The CDR3 totals 10 residues.

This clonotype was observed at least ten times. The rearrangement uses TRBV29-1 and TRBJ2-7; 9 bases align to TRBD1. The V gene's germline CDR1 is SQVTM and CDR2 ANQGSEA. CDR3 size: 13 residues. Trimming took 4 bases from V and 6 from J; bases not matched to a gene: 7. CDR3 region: CSVALGQGFEQYF. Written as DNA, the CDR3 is TGCAGCGTTGCATTGGGACAGGGATTCGAGCAGTACTTC.

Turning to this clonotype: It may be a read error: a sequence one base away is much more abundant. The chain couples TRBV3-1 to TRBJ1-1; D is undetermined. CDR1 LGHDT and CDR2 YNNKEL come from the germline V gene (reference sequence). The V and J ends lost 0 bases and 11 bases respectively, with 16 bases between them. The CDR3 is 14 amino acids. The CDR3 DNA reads TGTGCCAGCAGCCAAGACCTTCTCCTTGGAGATGCTTTCTTT. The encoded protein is CASSQDLLLGDAFF. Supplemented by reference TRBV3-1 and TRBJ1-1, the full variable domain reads DTAVSQTPKYLVTQMGNDKSIKCEQNLGHDTMYWYKQDSKKFLKIMFSYNNKELIINETVPNRFSPKSPDKAHLNLHINSLELGDSAVYFCASSQDLLLGDAFFGQGTRLTVV.

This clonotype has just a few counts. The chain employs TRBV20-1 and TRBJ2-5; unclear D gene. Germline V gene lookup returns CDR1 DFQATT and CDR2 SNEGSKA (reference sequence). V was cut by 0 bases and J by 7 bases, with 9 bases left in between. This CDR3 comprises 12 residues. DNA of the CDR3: TGCAGTGCTAGAGAAGGGCCAGCGACCCAGTACTTC. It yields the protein CSAREGPATQYF.

CDR3 nucleotide sequence: TGCAGTGCGCCAGACAGGGTGAGCTCCTACGAGCAGTACTTC. Translation gives CSAPDRVSSYEQYF. V usage is TRBV20-1 and J usage is TRBJ2-7; 7 bases align to TRBD1. Germline CDR1 DFQATT, CDR2 SNEGSKA (reference sequence). V was clipped by 6 bases and J by 0 bases; unmatched bases: 8. The CDR3 loop spans 14 amino acids.

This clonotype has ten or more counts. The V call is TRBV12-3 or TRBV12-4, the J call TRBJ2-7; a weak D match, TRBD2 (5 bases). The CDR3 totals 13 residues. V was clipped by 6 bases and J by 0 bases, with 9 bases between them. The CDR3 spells CASRPGSSYEQYF. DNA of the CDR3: TGTGCCAGCAGGCCGGGAAGCTCCTACGAGCAGTACTTC.

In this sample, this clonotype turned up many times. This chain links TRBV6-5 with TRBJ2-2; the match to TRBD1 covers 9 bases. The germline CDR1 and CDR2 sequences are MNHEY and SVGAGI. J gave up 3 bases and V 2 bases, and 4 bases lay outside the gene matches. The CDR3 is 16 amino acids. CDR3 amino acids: CASSYTGTGYTGELFF. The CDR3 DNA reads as TGTGCCAGCAGTTACACCGGGACAGGGTACACCGGGGAGCTGTTTTTT.

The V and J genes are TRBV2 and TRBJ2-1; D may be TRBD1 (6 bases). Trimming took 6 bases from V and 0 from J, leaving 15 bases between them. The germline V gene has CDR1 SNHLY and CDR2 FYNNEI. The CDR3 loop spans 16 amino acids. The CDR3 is CASRNREKSSYNEQFF. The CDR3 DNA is TGTGCCAGCAGGAACAGGGAAAAAAGCTCCTACAATGAGCAGTTCTTC.

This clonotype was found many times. The CDR3, as DNA: TGCAGCGTTGGGACAGGTTTCAATCAGCCCCAGCATTTT. This codes for CSVGTGFNQPQHF. The chain uses TRBV29-1 and TRBJ1-5; TRBD1 matches at 7 bases. The V gene's germline CDR1 is SQVTM and CDR2 ANQGSEA. The junction had 3 bases not matched to a gene; V was cut back by 4 bases and J by 3 bases. The CDR3 spans 13 residues.